What follows are 8 T cell receptor beta chains derived from one specimen sequenced in a study of vaccination and CD4 T cells after COVID-19 (dated 2022 in TCRdb). Libraries were constructed by PCR. Sequenced using an Illumina iSeq 100. At the Johns Hopkins FTIC core, DNA from the cultured CD4+ T cells underwent TCR sequencing with the Oncomine TCR Beta short-read assay. TCRdb handled the public reads itself, with Q25 trimming in fastp and clone calling in MiXCR, and kept productive beta chains. Entries that share a CDR3 protein sequence are merged under the most common genes and DNA. For this sample the table gives approximately 7,900 distinct CDR3 sequences, of which more than 20% were detected only once. About 22% of the sample lies in the top ten. The antigens for these receptors are not known. Interpreted using the paper, the treatment or condition label stands for: roughly 10-day PBMC culture with coronavirus spike peptide pools or control peptides (ViraFEST assay).

Sample: CD4+ T cells from blood, cultured in vitro, taken after SARS-CoV-2 vaccination. These TCRs come from a human donor who had recovered from COVID-19.

In this sample, this clonotype is medium-sized. The V gene is TRBV6-5, the J gene TRBJ1-2; TRBD1 agrees at 8 bases. The germline V gene encodes CDR1 MNHEY and CDR2 SVGAGI. Germline trimming cut 0 bases from V and 1 base from J; bases unmatched to any gene: 1. CDR3 length: 15 amino acids. The CDR3 DNA sequence: TGTGCCAGCAGTTACTCAGGACAGGGTAACTATGGCTACACCTTC. Protein sequence: CASSYSGQGNYGYTF.

Sample share makes this clonotype medium-sized (0.01 to 0.1%). CDR3 nucleotide sequence: TGTGCCAGCGGGACTCCAGTAAGCAATGAGCAGTTCTTC. It encodes CASGTPVSNEQFF. The chain links TRBV7-2 to TRBJ2-1; D is possibly TRBD2 (6 bases). Germline CDR1 SGHTA, CDR2 FQGNSA. The V end was cut by 8 bases, the J end by 6 bases, with 14 bases between. The CDR3 runs to 13 residues.

The CDR3 here is CASSRGTSGNTGELFF. CDR3 nucleotide sequence: TGTGCCAGCAGCCGCGGGACTAGCGGGAACACCGGGGAGCTGTTTTTT. This rearrangement joins TRBV6-1 to TRBJ2-2; 11 bases match TRBD2. CDR1 is MNHNS, CDR2 SASEGT, per germline. V lost 6 bases to trimming and J lost 1 base; unmatched junction nucleotides: 4. CDR3 length: 16 residues.

This clonotype is judged medium-sized. The rearrangement uses TRBV20-1 and TRBJ1-6; no definite D call. The CDR3 extends over 13 amino acids. From germline, CDR1 is DFQATT and CDR2 SNEGSKA (reference sequence). Trimming removed 2 bases at V and 4 bases at J, with 6 bases between. CDR3 sequence: CSARLAYNSPLHF. CDR3 nucleotide sequence: TGCAGTGCTAGACTCGCATATAATTCACCCCTCCACTTT.

As DNA, the CDR3 is TGTGCCAGTAGTATAGTTAATCCAGACAACTATGGCTACACCTTC. Translation gives CASSIVNPDNYGYTF. The chain recombines TRBV19 with TRBJ1-2, with D hard to call. CDR3 length: 15 amino acids. CDR1 LNHDA and CDR2 SQIVND come from the germline V gene (reference sequence). The germline V and J ends were trimmed by 1 base and 2 bases, with 11 bases remaining between them.

This clonotype ranks as medium-sized. The V call is TRBV7-2, the J call TRBJ2-2; 8 nucleotides agree with TRBD2. V lost 5 bases and J lost 8; bases outside the gene matches: 7. CDR1 is SGHTA and CDR2 is FQGNSA in the germline V gene. The CDR3 is 14 residues long. CDR3 DNA sequence: TGTGCCAGCAGCCAGGGACTAGTGTTAGGGGAGCTGTTTTTT. Protein sequence: CASSQGLVLGELFF.

The chain couples TRBV6-2 or TRBV6-3 to TRBJ2-3, with a tentative D call TRBD2 (5 bases). This CDR3 spans 15 amino acids. V was cut by 6 bases and J by 0 bases, with 13 bases left in between. CDR1 MNHEY and CDR2 SVGEGT come from the germline V gene. The CDR3, as DNA: TGTGCCAGCAGCCGGACTCAACCAAGCACAGATACGCAGTATTTT. Translating it yields CASSRTQPSTDTQYF.

This clonotype is deemed medium-sized. This chain joins TRBV6-5 and TRBJ1-2; TRBD1 agrees at 7 bases. The V segment lost 2 bases and the J segment 8 bases; nucleotides outside the gene matches: 5. This CDR3 has 13 residues. Per germline, CDR1 MNHEY and CDR2 SVGAGI. CDR3 sequence: CASSYGDRRGYTF. The CDR3 DNA reads as TGTGCCAGCAGTTACGGGGACAGAAGGGGCTACACCTTC.